Shown below are 4 T cell receptor beta chains from a single sample sequenced in a study of T-cell reconstitution after alpha-beta-depleted transplantation in children. The library targeted TCRbeta and was prepared with unique molecular identifiers. Using its own MiXCR run on the PCR reads, TCRdb lists one record per CDR3 protein. The sample consists of some 200,000 distinct CDR3 sequences, roughly 7% of them appearing once. This specimen consisted of PBMCs, obtained before TCRalphabeta/CD19-depleted stem cell transplant. These receptors originate from a boy aged 2 to 10 with acute lymphoblastic leukemia, due to receive a stem cell transplant.

V gene TRBV15 combines with J gene TRBJ2-1; the D gene is possibly TRBD1 (5 bases). V was shortened by 6 bases and J by 2 bases, with 14 bases between the two germline ends. The CDR3 sequence is 15 residues long. Germline-derived CDR1 and CDR2 are LNHNV and YYDKDF (reference sequence). The CDR3 region has the DNA TGTGCCACCAGATTCAGGGTGATCACCTACAATGAGCAGTTCTTC. Its translation is CATRFRVITYNEQFF. The entire variable domain, with the rest obtained from reference TRBV15 and TRBJ2-1, is as follows: DAMVIQNPRYQVTQFGKPVTLSCSQTLNHNVMYWYQQKSSQAPKLLFHYYDKDFNNEADTPDNFQSRRPNTSFCFLDIRSPGLGDTAMYLCATRFRVITYNEQFFGPGTRLTVL.

This clonotype was recorded at least ten times. This chain joins TRBV7-2 and TRBJ2-7, with 7 positions matching TRBD1. CDR3 size: 14 residues. V gave up 5 bases and J gave up 2 bases; unmatched junction bases: 6. Germline CDR1 SGHTA, CDR2 FQGNSA. The chain's CDR3 is CASSTQGYTYEQYF. The CDR3, as DNA: TGTGCCAGCAGCACACAGGGGTACACCTACGAGCAGTACTTC.

This clonotype has just a few counts. The chain links TRBV29-1 to TRBJ1-2; D possibly corresponds to TRBD1 (6 bases). The CDR3 has 14 amino acids. The germline gives CDR1 SQVTM, CDR2 ANQGSEA. V was pared by 4 bases and J by 1 base, with 13 bases between. The CDR3 loop reads CSVGAGENNYGYTF. The CDR3 region has the DNA TGCAGCGTTGGGGCAGGGGAAAATAACTATGGCTACACCTTC.

This clonotype occurred many times. The chain carries TRBV27 and TRBJ2-4; D may match TRBD1 or TRBD2 (5 bases each). CDR1 is MNHEY, CDR2 SMNVEV, per germline (reference sequence). V shed 6 bases and J shed 0 bases, with 12 bases lying between them. CDR3 size: 15 residues. This CDR3 is CASSPQGVAKNIQYF. CDR3 coding DNA: TGTGCCAGCAGCCCCCAGGGAGTAGCCAAAAACATTCAGTACTTC.